The 29 T cell receptor beta chains below come from one sample, sequenced in a study of blood T cell repertoires in COVID-19. TCRdb keeps only in-frame clones here, not all; method: immunoSEQ multiplex PCR. The sample has approximately 230,000 clones, around 88% seen once. Sequencing was done on a sample of PBMCs or T cells enriched from blood (not recorded which). Every receptor here comes from a woman in her forties or fifties with acute COVID-19.

The rearrangement links TRBV5-1 to TRBJ2-7, with D tentatively TRBD1 (6 bases). Germline V gives CDR1 SGHRS, CDR2 YFSETQ. Trimming took 0 bases from V and 3 from J, leaving 13 bases between them. This CDR3 region has 15 residues. This CDR3 reads CASSLEPTGNYEQYF. In nucleotides, the CDR3 is TGCGCCAGCAGCTTGGAACCAACAGGGAACTACGAGCAGTACTTC.

This chain connects TRBV5-1 to TRBJ2-7; 9 bases line up with TRBD2. This CDR3 is 14 amino acids long. The V gene end was trimmed by 2 bases and the J gene end by 1 base; junction bases not matched to a gene: 1. Germline CDR1 is SGHRS and CDR2 is YFSETQ. The CDR3 loop reads CASSFGLASYEQYF. The CDR3 region has the DNA TGCGCCAGCAGCTTCGGACTAGCGTCCTACGAGCAGTACTTC.

The chain recombines TRBV11-2 with TRBJ1-1; possibly TRBD1 for D (5 bases). Looked up from germline, CDR1 is SGHAT and CDR2 is FQNNGV. V shed 5 bases and J shed 6 bases, with 10 bases lying between them. The CDR3 is made up of 12 amino acids. The CDR3 sequence is CASSDSGAEAFF. DNA for the CDR3: TGTGCCAGCAGCGATTCGGGGGCTGAAGCTTTCTTT. Full variable domain (remainder filled in from reference TRBV11-2 and TRBJ1-1): EAGVAQSPRYKIIEKRQSVAFWCNPISGHATLYWYQQILGQGPKLLIQFQNNGVVDDSQLPKDRFSAERLKGVDSTLKIQPAKLEDSAVYLCASSDSGAEAFFGQGTRLTVV.

The rearrangement links TRBV15 to TRBJ2-3; weak D call: TRBD1 (5 bases). Trimming took 3 bases from V and 6 from J, leaving 13 bases between them. This CDR3 region has 14 residues. Germline CDR1 LNHNV, CDR2 YYDKDF (reference sequence). This chain's CDR3 is CATSSSRVADTQYF. In nucleotides, the CDR3 is TGTGCCACCAGCAGTTCCAGGGTGGCCGATACGCAGTATTTT.

CDR3 loop: CAWSPGILSDTQYF. The CDR3 nucleotides are TGTGCCTGGAGTCCCGGGATCCTGTCAGATACGCAGTATTTT. The rearrangement links TRBV30 to TRBJ2-3, with D perhaps matching TRBD2 (5 bases). V lost 2 bases to trimming and J lost 4 bases, with 13 bases between them. Germline values: CDR1 GTSNPN, CDR2 SVGIG (reference sequence). CDR3 length equals 14 residues.

The chain links TRBV18 to TRBJ1-5; 11 bases align to TRBD1. Germline V gene sequence: CDR1 KGHSH, CDR2 LQKENI. Germline trimming cut 6 bases from V and 1 base from J; bases unmatched to any gene: 11. CDR3 length: 18 residues. CDR3 protein: CASSTLGQGAGSNQPQHF. CDR3 in DNA: TGTGCCAGCTCGACGCTTGGACAGGGGGCGGGAAGCAATCAGCCCCAGCATTTT.

The chain joins TRBV6-5 to TRBJ2-7, with TRBD2 matching over 8 bases. Germline V gives CDR1 MNHEY, CDR2 SVGAGI. The CDR3 is 13 residues long. The junction had 6 bases not matched to a gene; V was cut back by 5 bases and J by 6 bases. The CDR3 DNA reads TGTGCCAGCAGTCCGGGACTAGAAAGCGAGCAGTACTTC. Its translation is CASSPGLESEQYF.

The gene calls are TRBV7-2 and TRBJ1-4, with 9 bases aligning to TRBD1. Germline CDR1 is SGHTA and CDR2 is FQGNSA. The CDR3 length is 18 residues. Germline trimming cut 1 base from V and 8 bases from J; bases unmatched to any gene: 14. CDR3 residues: CASSLGGDRASPGEKLFF. In nucleotides, the CDR3 is TGTGCCAGCAGCTTAGGGGGGGACAGGGCGTCCCCCGGGGAAAAACTGTTTTTT.

This clone was counted once. The rearrangement joins TRBV7-2 to TRBJ2-5, with a tentative D call TRBD1 (6 bases). This CDR3 is 17 amino acids long. V shed 4 bases and J shed 7 bases, with 25 bases lying between them. Germline CDR1 is SGHTA and CDR2 is FQGNSA. In nucleotides, the CDR3 is TGTGCCAGCAGCTCTACCTTTATGACAGGAGACTTTGGGACCCAGTACTTC. Protein sequence: CASSSTFMTGDFGTQYF.

The gene calls are TRBV28 and TRBJ2-2; TRBD2 matches 8 bases. The CDR3 consists of 16 residues. Per the germline V gene, CDR1 is MDHEN and CDR2 is SYDVKM. Trimming at V came to 4 bases and at J to 7 bases, leaving 11 bases not matched to a gene. CDR3 amino acids: CASSSLLQREYGELFF. DNA for the CDR3: TGTGCCAGCAGTTCCCTCCTCCAGCGGGAGTACGGGGAGCTGTTTTTT. The full variable domain, its missing parts supplied by reference TRBV28 and TRBJ2-2, is DVKVTQSSRYLVKRTGEKVFLECVQDMDHENMFWYRQDPGLGLRLIYFSYDVKMKEKGDIPEGYSVSREKKERFSLILESASTNQTSMYLCASSSLLQREYGELFFGEGSRLTVL.

The chain links TRBV7-2 to TRBJ2-7; D uncertain. The V end was cut by 6 bases, the J end by 8 bases, with 14 bases between. Germline CDR1 reads SGHTA; CDR2 reads FQGNSA. The CDR3 runs to 12 residues. DNA for the CDR3: TGTGCCAGCAGTCCATTTAGCTCCAAGCAGTACTTC. As protein: CASSPFSSKQYF.

The CDR3 DNA reads TGTGCCACCAGCAGAGCCGAGGAGGGGACCTACGAGCAGTACTTC. Translating gives CATSRAEEGTYEQYF. The J gene is TRBJ2-7, the V gene TRBV15, with D tentatively TRBD2 (6 bases). CDR1 and CDR2 from the germline V gene are LNHNV and YYDKDF (reference sequence). There are 15 residues in the CDR3. Trimming left V 1 base short and J 2 bases short, with 12 bases between.

J is TRBJ2-2 and V is TRBV27; 7 bases align to TRBD2. CDR3 length: 16 residues. Germline values: CDR1 MNHEY, CDR2 SMNVEV (reference sequence). V was pared by 6 bases and J by 0 bases, with 7 bases of the junction left unmatched. The DNA of the CDR3 is TGTGCCAGCAGGGTGGGAGGGCTCTCGAACACCGGGGAGCTGTTTTTT. Translated: CASRVGGLSNTGELFF.

A few counts support this clone. The V gene is TRBV5-5, the J gene TRBJ1-3; unclear D gene. This CDR3 contains 15 residues. Germline loops: CDR1 SGHKS, CDR2 YYEKEE (reference sequence). Trimming removed 0 bases from V and 0 bases from J, with 7 bases in between. As DNA, the CDR3 is TGTGCCAGCAGCTTGGGTCCAGGCTCTGGAAACACCATATATTTT. Translated: CASSLGPGSGNTIYF.

J is TRBJ2-2 and V is TRBV27; 11 nucleotides align to TRBD1. J lost 4 bases, V lost 6 bases, and 7 bases had no gene match. In germline, CDR1 is MNHEY, CDR2 SMNVEV (reference sequence). CDR3 length: 16 residues. The CDR3 DNA reads as TGTGCCAGCAGACCATCGGGGACAGGGGGCACCGGGGAGCTGTTTTTT. Residues: CASRPSGTGGTGELFF.

This chain uses TRBV7-2 with TRBJ2-7; the match to TRBD2 covers 13 bases. After removal of 7 bases from V and 7 bases from J, the junction contained 16 bases not matched to a gene. Per the germline V gene, CDR1 is SGHTA and CDR2 is FQGNSA. This CDR3 is 17 amino acids long. Here the CDR3 reads CASTPAGRLAGGREQYF. The CDR3 nucleotides are TGTGCCAGCACCCCCGCGGGCAGACTAGCGGGAGGACGGGAGCAGTACTTC.

The CDR3 loop is CASSGLAGGPVDLKTQYF. The CDR3 DNA reads TGTGCCAGCAGTGGGCTAGCGGGAGGGCCGGTAGACTTGAAGACCCAGTACTTC. The rearrangement uses TRBV2 and TRBJ2-5; TRBD2 matches at 12 bases. Germline V gene data show CDR1 as SNHLY and CDR2 as FYNNEI. This CDR3 region has 18 residues. The V and J ends lost 4 bases and 6 bases, in that order; junction bases with no gene match: 15.

The genes are TRBV5-1 and TRBJ1-5; 7 bases are a match to TRBD1. The CDR3 extends over 14 amino acids. The germline V gene encodes CDR1 SGHRS and CDR2 YFSETQ. V trimming: 3 bases; J trimming: 2 bases; junction bases outside the gene matches: 2. As DNA, the CDR3 is TGCGCCAGCAGCTCCGGGACAGGCAATCAGCCCCAGCATTTT. It codes for CASSSGTGNQPQHF.

The chain couples TRBV27 to TRBJ2-1, with 14 bases identical to TRBD2. Germline CDR1 and CDR2: MNHEY and SMNVEV (reference sequence). V shed 6 bases, J shed 8 bases, and the junction held 6 bases outside the gene matches. CDR3 size: 15 residues. CDR3 bases: TGTGCCAGCAGCCCGGGACTAGCGGGAGTCCATGAGCAGTTCTTC. Translating it yields CASSPGLAGVHEQFF.

The chain joins TRBV7-8 to TRBJ1-1; 8 nucleotides line up with TRBD1. Per the germline V gene, CDR1 is SGHVS and CDR2 is FQNEAQ. The CDR3 covers 17 residues. Trimming took 0 bases from V and 0 from J; bases not matched to a gene: 6. CDR3 DNA: TGTGCCAGCAGCTTAGCGGGACAGGCGGTAATGAACACTGAAGCTTTCTTT. Its translation: CASSLAGQAVMNTEAFF.

This clone occurred once. CDR3 protein: CASKRVDSAGYEKLFF. The CDR3 DNA reads TGTGCCAGCAAACGCGTTGACAGCGCGGGGTATGAAAAACTGTTTTTT. The genes are TRBV27 and TRBJ1-4, with a possible D match to TRBD1 (5 bases). This CDR3 contains 16 residues. Germline values: CDR1 MNHEY, CDR2 SMNVEV (reference sequence). V was clipped by 7 bases and J by 6 bases, with 21 bases between them. Full variable domain (missing parts from reference TRBV27 and TRBJ1-4): EAQVTQNPRYLITVTGKKLTVTCSQNMNHEYMSWYRQDPGLGLRQIYYSMNVEVTDKGDVPEGYKVSRKEKRNFPLILESPSPNQTSLYFCASKRVDSAGYEKLFFGSGTQLSVL.

The chain carries TRBV20-1 and TRBJ2-7; TRBD2 agrees at 8 bases. The germline CDR1 and CDR2 sequences are DFQATT and SNEGSKA (reference sequence). With 3 bases clipped from V and 3 bases from J, the junction kept 7 bases outside the gene matches. The CDR3 has 14 residues. This CDR3 reads CSASRLAGRYEQYF. The CDR3 DNA reads as TGCAGTGCTAGTAGGCTAGCGGGCCGCTACGAGCAGTACTTC.

V is TRBV6-6 and J is TRBJ2-7; TRBD1 is a possible D gene (5 bases). Trimming removed 3 bases at V and 1 base at J, with 7 bases between. This CDR3 is 13 amino acids long. Germline V gene lookup returns CDR1 MNHNY and CDR2 SVGAGI (reference sequence). DNA for the CDR3: TGTGCCAGCAGTTATGGGGCTTCCTACGAGCAGTACTTC. Its protein is CASSYGASYEQYF.

This chain joins TRBV18 and TRBJ2-3; 11 bases align to TRBD2. This CDR3 is 16 amino acids long. Germline lookup yields CDR1 KGHSH and CDR2 LQKENI. With V trimmed by 0 bases and J by 6 bases, 5 bases remained unmatched. CDR3 protein: CASSPPETSGTDTQYF. The DNA of the CDR3 is TGTGCCAGCTCACCACCGGAGACTAGCGGGACTGATACGCAGTATTTT.

This chain connects TRBV14 to TRBJ2-2, with 9 bases matching TRBD2. J gave up 6 bases and V 0 bases, and 8 bases lay outside the gene matches. The CDR3 has 17 residues. Germline V gene sequence: CDR1 SGHDN, CDR2 FVKESK. The CDR3 DNA reads TGTGCCAGCAGCCAAGATCGTAAACTAGCGGGCCCCGGGGAGCTGTTTTTT. It encodes CASSQDRKLAGPGELFF.

The chain combines TRBV7-2 with TRBJ1-5, with 9 nucleotides matching TRBD1. J lost 15 bases, V lost 2 bases, and 11 bases had no gene match. The germline gives CDR1 SGHTA, CDR2 FQGNSA. CDR3 size: 14 residues. CDR3 residues: CASSLRTGEGARHF. The CDR3 DNA is TGTGCCAGCAGCTTACGGACAGGGGAGGGGGCTAGGCATTTT. Full variable domain (remainder filled in from reference TRBV7-2 and TRBJ1-5): GAGVSQSPSNKVTEKGKDVELRCDPISGHTALYWYRQSLGQGLEFLIYFQGNSAPDKSGLPSDRFSAERTGGSVSTLTIQRTQQEDSAVYLCASSLRTGEGARHFGDGTRLSIL.

CDR3 sequence reads: CASSVAGLAPDTQYF. The CDR3, as DNA: TGTGCCAGCAGCGTTGCGGGACTAGCCCCAGATACGCAGTATTTT. This chain connects TRBV7-2 to TRBJ2-3; 9 nucleotides align to TRBD2. CDR3 length equals 15 residues. V lost 5 bases and J lost 4; bases outside the gene matches: 7. CDR1 is SGHTA, CDR2 FQGNSA, per germline. The full variable domain, completed using reference TRBV7-2 and TRBJ2-3, is GAGVSQSPSNKVTEKGKDVELRCDPISGHTALYWYRQSLGQGLEFLIYFQGNSAPDKSGLPSDRFSAERTGGSVSTLTIQRTQQEDSAVYLCASSVAGLAPDTQYFGPGTRLTVL.

This sequence joins TRBV3-1 (or the pseudogene TRBV3-2) and TRBJ2-7; 8 positions agree with TRBD2. CDR3 length: 15 amino acids. Per the germline V gene, CDR1 is LGHDT and CDR2 is YNNKEL (reference sequence). V lost 6 bases, J lost 2 bases, and 9 bases stayed unmatched. The CDR3 region is CASRPAGVTAYEQYF. In nucleotides, the CDR3 is TGTGCCAGCAGACCAGCGGGAGTAACCGCCTACGAGCAGTACTTC.

The V and J genes are TRBV2 and TRBJ2-7; 7 nucleotides match TRBD1. V shed 3 bases and J 4 bases; nucleotides not matched to a gene: 9. The germline V gene has CDR1 SNHLY and CDR2 FYNNEI. The CDR3 is 15 residues long. The CDR3: CASSDVGTAEYEQYF. As DNA, the CDR3 is TGTGCCAGCAGTGATGTAGGGACAGCAGAATACGAGCAGTACTTC. The complete variable domain, with remaining parts taken from reference TRBV2 and TRBJ2-7, reads EPEVTQTPSHQVTQMGQEVILRCVPISNHLYFYWYRQILGQKVEFLVSFYNNEISEKSEIFDDQFSVERPDGSNFTLKIRSTKLEDSAMYFCASSDVGTAEYEQYFGPGTRLTVT.